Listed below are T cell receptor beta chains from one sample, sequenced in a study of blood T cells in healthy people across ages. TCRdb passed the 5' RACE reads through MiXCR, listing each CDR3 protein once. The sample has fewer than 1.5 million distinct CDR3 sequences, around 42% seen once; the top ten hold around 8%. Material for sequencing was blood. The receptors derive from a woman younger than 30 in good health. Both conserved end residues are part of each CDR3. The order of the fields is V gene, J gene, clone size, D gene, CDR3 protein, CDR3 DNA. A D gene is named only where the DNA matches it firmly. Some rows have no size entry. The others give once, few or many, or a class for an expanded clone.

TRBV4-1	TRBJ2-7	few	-	CASSQESTATYEQYF	TGCGCCAGCAGCCAAGAATCGACGGCCACCTACGAGCAGTACTTC
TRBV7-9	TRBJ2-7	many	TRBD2	CASSLVGLAPYEQYF	TGTGCCAGCAGCTTAGTGGGACTAGCACCCTACGAGCAGTACTTC
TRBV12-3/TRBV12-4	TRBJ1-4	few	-	CASSSTGDTNEKLFF	TGTGCCAGCAGCTCGACGGGGGACACTAATGAAAAACTGTTTTTT
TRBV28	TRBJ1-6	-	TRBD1	CASSMTGLGSPLHF	TGTGCCAGCAGCATGACAGGGCTTGGCTCACCCCTCCACTTT
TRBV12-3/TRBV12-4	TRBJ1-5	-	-	CASSTLPGHLNQPQHF	TGTGCCAGCAGTACTCTCCCGGGACACCTCAATCAGCCCCAGCATTTT
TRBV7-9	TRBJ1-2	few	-	CASSFSGLGGYTF	TGTGCCAGCAGCTTCTCAGGGCTCGGGGGCTACACCTTC
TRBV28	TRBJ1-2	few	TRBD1	CASSSIWTGLNYGYTF	TGTGCCAGCAGTTCCATCTGGACAGGTCTCAACTATGGCTACACCTTC
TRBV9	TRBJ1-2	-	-	CASSVGSSAMGYTF	TGTGCCAGCAGCGTAGGTTCATCGGCTATGGGCTACACCTTC
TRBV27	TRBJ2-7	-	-	CASTPRQTSKGQYF	TGTGCCAGCACCCCTCGGCAGACAAGTAAGGGGCAGTACTTC
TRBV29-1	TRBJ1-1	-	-	CSVSGTLEAFF	TGCAGCGTCTCCGGGACATTGGAGGCTTTCTTT
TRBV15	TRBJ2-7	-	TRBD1	CATSRPRQGTYEQYF	TGTGCCACCAGCAGACCACGACAGGGGACCTACGAGCAGTACTTC
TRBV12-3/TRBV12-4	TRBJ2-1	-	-	CASSFLLDNEQFF	TGTGCCAGCAGTTTTCTGCTAGACAATGAGCAGTTCTTC
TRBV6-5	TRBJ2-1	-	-	CASTGTPGGRGTEQFF	TGTGCCAGCACAGGTACCCCGGGTGGGCGAGGCACTGAGCAGTTCTTC
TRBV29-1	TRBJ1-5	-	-	CSVEGGNQPQHF	TGCAGCGTTGAAGGGGGCAATCAGCCCCAGCATTTT
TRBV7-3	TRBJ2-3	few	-	CASTPEGGADTQYF	TGTGCCAGCACCCCGGAGGGAGGCGCAGATACGCAGTATTTT
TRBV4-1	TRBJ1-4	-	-	CASSQGRTNEKLFF	TGCGCCAGCAGCCAAGGACGGACTAATGAAAAACTGTTTTTT
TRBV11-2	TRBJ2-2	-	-	CASSLGWEGKGDDGELFF	TGTGCCAGCAGCTTAGGCTGGGAAGGGAAGGGAGATGACGGGGAGCTGTTTTTT
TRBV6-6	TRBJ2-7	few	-	CATNPGVGYEQYF	TGTGCCACTAATCCGGGGGTGGGCTACGAGCAGTACTTC
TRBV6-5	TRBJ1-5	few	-	CACRSEPYQPQHF	TGTGCCTGCCGTTCCGAACCCTATCAGCCCCAGCATTTT
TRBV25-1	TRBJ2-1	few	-	CASSEADSRSYNEQFF	TGTGCCAGCAGTGAAGCGGACTCACGGTCCTACAATGAGCAGTTCTTC
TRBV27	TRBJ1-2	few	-	CASSPLPTGPHGYTF	TGTGCCAGCAGCCCATTACCTACAGGGCCCCATGGCTACACCTTC
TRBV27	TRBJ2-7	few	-	CASSFAGQPYYEQYF	TGTGCCAGCAGTTTTGCAGGGCAGCCGTACTACGAGCAGTACTTC
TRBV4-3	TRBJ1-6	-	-	CASSQGLSSYNSPLHF	TGCGCCAGCAGCCAAGGGCTTAGCTCCTATAATTCACCCCTCCACTTT
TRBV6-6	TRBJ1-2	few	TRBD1	CASSYPPGTGFGYTF	TGTGCCAGCAGTTACCCTCCCGGGACAGGGTTTGGCTACACCTTC
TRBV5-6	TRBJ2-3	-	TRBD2	CASSLRLAGISTDTQYF	TGTGCCAGCAGCTTGAGACTAGCGGGGATTAGCACAGATACGCAGTATTTT
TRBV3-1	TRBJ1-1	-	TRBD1	CATSISPGQPEAFF	TGTGCCACCTCCATCTCCCCGGGACAGCCTGAAGCTTTCTTT
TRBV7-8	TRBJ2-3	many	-	CASSFYFKGTDTQYF	TGTGCCAGCAGCTTTTACTTCAAGGGCACAGATACGCAGTATTTT
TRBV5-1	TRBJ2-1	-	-	CASSLVYGSASEQFF	TGCGCCAGCAGCTTGGTTTACGGGAGCGCTAGTGAGCAGTTCTTC
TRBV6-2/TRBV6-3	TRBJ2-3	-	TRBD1	CAGGDRGRPDTQYF	TGTGCCGGCGGGGACAGGGGCCGTCCAGATACGCAGTATTTT
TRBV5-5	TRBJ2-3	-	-	CASSADLYLSTDTQYF	TGTGCCAGCAGCGCCGACCTATACCTTAGCACAGATACGCAGTATTTT
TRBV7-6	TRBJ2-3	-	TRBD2	CASSLAGGLAVGDTQYF	TGTGCCAGCAGCTTAGCCGGGGGACTAGCGGTAGGAGATACGCAGTATTTT
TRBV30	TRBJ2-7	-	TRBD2	CAWSKGLAGPQYF	TGTGCCTGGAGTAAAGGACTAGCGGGCCCACAGTACTTC
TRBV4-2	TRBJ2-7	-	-	CASSQDRAGPYNEQYF	TGTGCCAGCAGCCAAGATCGGGCGGGACCCTACAATGAGCAGTACTTC
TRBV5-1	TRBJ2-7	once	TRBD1	CASSFDRAAVNEQYF	TGCGCCAGCAGCTTCGACAGGGCCGCCGTCAATGAGCAGTACTTC
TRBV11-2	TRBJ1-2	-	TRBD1	CVSSRRDRTTSNGAYGYTF	TGTGTCAGCAGCCGCCGGGACAGAACAACATCTAACGGTGCCTATGGCTACACCTTC
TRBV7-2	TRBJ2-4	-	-	CASSVGFLTNIQYF	TGTGCCAGCAGCGTGGGATTCCTCACAAACATTCAGTACTTC
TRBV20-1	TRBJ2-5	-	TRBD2	CSARGSPAGMQETQYF	TGCAGTGCCCGGGGGAGCCCAGCGGGGATGCAAGAGACCCAGTACTTC
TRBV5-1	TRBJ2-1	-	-	CASSLMGGPRNEQFF	TGCGCCAGCAGCTTGATGGGGGGGCCCAGGAATGAGCAGTTCTTC
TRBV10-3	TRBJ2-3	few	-	CAISPQGPADTQYF	TGTGCCATCAGTCCGCAGGGTCCGGCAGATACGCAGTATTTT
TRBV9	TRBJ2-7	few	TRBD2	CASSVGAGGLSYEQYF	TGTGCCAGCAGCGTAGGAGCGGGGGGCCTCTCCTACGAGCAGTACTTC
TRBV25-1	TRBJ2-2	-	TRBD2	CASMSTSGSKAGELFF	TGTGCCAGCATGTCTACTAGCGGGAGTAAGGCCGGGGAGCTGTTTTTT
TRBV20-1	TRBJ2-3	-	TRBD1	CSAPTGVTDTQYF	TGCAGTGCCCCCACAGGGGTTACAGATACGCAGTATTTT
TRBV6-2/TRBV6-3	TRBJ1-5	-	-	CASSSPTEINQPQHF	TGTGCCAGCAGTTCTCCGACAGAAATTAATCAGCCCCAGCATTTT
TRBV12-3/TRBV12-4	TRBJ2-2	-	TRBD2	CASSHGRGNTGELFF	TGTGCCAGCAGCCACGGGAGGGGGAACACCGGGGAGCTGTTTTTT
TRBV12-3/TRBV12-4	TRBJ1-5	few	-	CASSLFLQPQHF	TGTGCCAGCAGTTTATTTTTACAGCCCCAGCATTTT
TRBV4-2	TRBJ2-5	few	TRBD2	CASSQEQRGTQETQYF	TGTGCCAGCAGCCAAGAGCAGCGGGGGACCCAAGAGACCCAGTACTTC
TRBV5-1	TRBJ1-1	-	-	CASSLGLLPEAFF	TGCGCCAGCAGCTTGGGTCTGCTTCCTGAAGCTTTCTTT
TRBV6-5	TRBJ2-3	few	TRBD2	CASSYSMAGGRDTQYF	TGTGCCAGCAGTTACTCGATGGCGGGAGGGCGGGATACGCAGTATTTT
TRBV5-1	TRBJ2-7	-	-	CASTGTYEQYF	TGTGCCAGCACAGGGACCTACGAGCAGTACTTC
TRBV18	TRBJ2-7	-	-	CASSPGGEVEQYF	TGTGCCAGCTCACCAGGGGGTGAGGTCGAGCAGTACTTC
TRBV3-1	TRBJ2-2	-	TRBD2	CASSQTAGGPHTGELFF	TGTGCCAGCAGCCAAACGGCGGGGGGGCCGCACACCGGGGAGCTGTTTTTT
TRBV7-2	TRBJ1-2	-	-	CASSFRMNYGYTF	TGTGCCAGCAGCTTTCGGATGAACTATGGCTACACCTTC
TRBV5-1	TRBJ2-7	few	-	CASSSEPGSYEQYF	TGCGCCAGCAGCTCCGAACCTGGGTCCTACGAGCAGTACTTC